These T cell receptor beta chains were read from a single sample in a study of cytomegalovirus exposure and HLA in healthy donors. TCRdb's copy holds only in-frame clones and misses some; the assay was immunoSEQ multiplex PCR. The data contain around 68,000 clones, 55% to 75% of them singletons. Sequenced input: PBMCs. Receptors were obtained from a woman in her 30s in good health and CMV-seronegative. The conserved cysteine and the conserved F or W are not part of the CDR3 here. Each record gives: CDR3 protein, J gene, D gene, V gene. D genes are given only for firm matches.

cdr3_aa: ASTSGGETQY
j_call: TRBJ2-5
d_call: .
v_call: TRBV5-1

cdr3_aa: ASSLDNRANTEAF
j_call: TRBJ1-1
d_call: .
v_call: TRBV11-2

cdr3_aa: ASSAKLQGGRNYGYT
j_call: TRBJ1-2
d_call: TRBD1
v_call: TRBV9

cdr3_aa: ASSRPGTGMYQY
j_call: TRBJ2-5
d_call: TRBD1
v_call: TRBV11-2

cdr3_aa: ASSQGEGLSSYNEQF
j_call: TRBJ2-1
d_call: TRBD2
v_call: TRBV4-2

cdr3_aa: ASSVSPNTEAF
j_call: TRBJ1-1
d_call: .
v_call: TRBV6-4

cdr3_aa: ASSRRQALLNEKLF
j_call: TRBJ1-4
d_call: .
v_call: TRBV2

cdr3_aa: ASSSDRGNKNIQY
j_call: TRBJ2-4
d_call: TRBD1
v_call: TRBV5-6

cdr3_aa: ASNTGGDSPLH
j_call: TRBJ1-6
d_call: TRBD1
v_call: TRBV18

cdr3_aa: SVDGGQGGETQY
j_call: TRBJ2-5
d_call: TRBD1
v_call: TRBV29-1

cdr3_aa: AWSFYGQGDGYT
j_call: TRBJ1-2
d_call: TRBD1
v_call: TRBV30

cdr3_aa: ASSPKPGVFEGSGVEQF
j_call: TRBJ2-1
d_call: .
v_call: TRBV27

cdr3_aa: ASSYSSGAYNEQF
j_call: TRBJ2-1
d_call: TRBD2
v_call: TRBV6-6

cdr3_aa: ASSRSGGYNEQF
j_call: TRBJ2-1
d_call: TRBD2
v_call: TRBV6-1

cdr3_aa: ASSQGPFLPHQETQY
j_call: TRBJ2-5
d_call: .
v_call: TRBV4-3

cdr3_aa: ASSPLGSGALEQY
j_call: TRBJ2-7
d_call: TRBD2
v_call: TRBV9

cdr3_aa: ASSQDSEGISDTQY
j_call: TRBJ2-3
d_call: .
v_call: TRBV4-1

cdr3_aa: ASRGTGAPGYT
j_call: TRBJ1-2
d_call: TRBD1
v_call: TRBV2

cdr3_aa: ASSPTGTGGSYEQY
j_call: TRBJ2-7
d_call: TRBD1
v_call: TRBV7-9

cdr3_aa: AWSRWDGGSGELF
j_call: TRBJ2-2
d_call: .
v_call: TRBV30

cdr3_aa: ASSSSGQGRDEQY
j_call: TRBJ2-7
d_call: TRBD1
v_call: TRBV27

cdr3_aa: ASSELRNREGSSYNEQF
j_call: TRBJ2-1
d_call: .
v_call: TRBV2

cdr3_aa: SVEEGAVGARYNEQF
j_call: TRBJ2-1
d_call: .
v_call: TRBV29-1

cdr3_aa: ASSGLAGTLYEQY
j_call: TRBJ2-7
d_call: TRBD2
v_call: TRBV14

cdr3_aa: ASSVGGTSGTLTGELF
j_call: TRBJ2-2
d_call: TRBD2
v_call: TRBV9

cdr3_aa: ASSLAPGNGYT
j_call: TRBJ1-2
d_call: .
v_call: TRBV7-2

cdr3_aa: ASSALAGSYNEQF
j_call: TRBJ2-1
d_call: TRBD2
v_call: TRBV7-6

cdr3_aa: ASSPRTSGGAGETQY
j_call: TRBJ2-5
d_call: TRBD2
v_call: TRBV4-1

cdr3_aa: ASSLEQETQY
j_call: TRBJ2-5
d_call: .
v_call: TRBV5-1

cdr3_aa: ASSSLFVASYNSPLH
j_call: TRBJ1-6
d_call: .
v_call: TRBV28

cdr3_aa: ASSPRQANYGYT
j_call: TRBJ1-2
d_call: .
v_call: TRBV18

cdr3_aa: ASSQAIAGGYSYEQY
j_call: TRBJ2-7
d_call: TRBD2
v_call: TRBV4-2